Reported below is one T cell receptor beta chain. This record belongs to a study of blood T cell repertoires in COVID-19. Study details: Researchers got acute and convalescent COVID-19 samples from the United States, Italy and Spain.

Trimming shortened V by 8 bases and J by 6 bases, and 11 bases separated the two germline ends. CDR3 length: 13 residues. Germline CDR1 reads LGHDT; CDR2 reads YNNKEL (reference sequence). In the source study's methods: Estimated nucleated cell counts came from reference gene primer amplification. TCRdb's table, derived via immunoSEQ multiplex PCR, lists solely in-frame clones and lacks some. The DNA was the basis for D and trimming; V, J and clone size are from that table. The sample yields roughly 100,000 clones, under 90% seen once. The source is a human donor in a cohort sampled during active COVID-19. The chain couples TRBV3-1 (or the pseudogene TRBV3-2) to TRBJ2-6, with TRBD2 as a possible D gene (5 bases). The sequenced sample was peripheral blood. The CDR3 DNA reads as TGTGCCAGCGGGAGAGCTGAGGCCAACGTCCTGACTTTC. This encodes CASGRAEANVLTF.